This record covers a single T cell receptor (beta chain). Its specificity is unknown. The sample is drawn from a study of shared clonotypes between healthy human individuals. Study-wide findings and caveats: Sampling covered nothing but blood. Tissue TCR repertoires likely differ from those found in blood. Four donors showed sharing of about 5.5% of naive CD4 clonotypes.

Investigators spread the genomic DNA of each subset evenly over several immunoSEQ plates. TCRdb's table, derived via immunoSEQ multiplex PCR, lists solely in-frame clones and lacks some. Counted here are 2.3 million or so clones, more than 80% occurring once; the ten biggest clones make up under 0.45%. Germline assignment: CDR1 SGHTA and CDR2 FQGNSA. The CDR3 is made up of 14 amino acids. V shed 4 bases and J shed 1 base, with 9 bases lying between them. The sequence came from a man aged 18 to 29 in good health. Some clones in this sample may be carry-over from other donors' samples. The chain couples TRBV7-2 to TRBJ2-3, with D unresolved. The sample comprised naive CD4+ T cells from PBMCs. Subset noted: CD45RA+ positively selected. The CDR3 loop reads CASSYQRGTDTQYF. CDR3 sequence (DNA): TGTGCCAGCAGCTATCAGCGCGGCACAGATACGCAGTATTTT.